The T cell receptor beta chain described here comes from a study of response to subunit inactivated influenza vaccine. MiXCR, run by TCRdb on the RT-PCR reads, gives a single entry per CDR3 protein. Of 150,000 to 200,000 distinct CDR3 sequences listed, about 12% are singletons. This CDR3 region has 13 residues. Trimming cost V 5 bases and J 7 bases, with 11 bases left between them. The same specimen was also included in a second study, on T cells expressing NK-cell markers. From that paper: Template switching by 5'RACE with UMIs generated the TCR beta cDNA. According to the study, TCR beta repertoires originated from sorted CD3+CD56+NKG2C+, CD3+CD56+NKG2C- and CD3+CD56-NKG2C+ T cells. Eight donors were sequenced, seven testing HCMV-seropositive and one testing seronegative.

The TCR sequence derives from a man aged 50 to 59 who received an inactivated influenza vaccine. The chain has TRBV12-3 or TRBV12-4 and TRBJ1-4; no reliable D call. The sample here was CD8+ T cells sorted from PBMCs, taken approximately 13 days after vaccination. The CDR3 sequence: CASSPPAGEKLFF. The CDR3 DNA is TGTGCCAGCAGTCCGCCGGCCGGTGAAAAACTGTTTTTT.